This TCR beta chain was recovered during a study of molecular identifiers for immune sequencing clone quantification. Study-wide findings and caveats: Beyond 20 RNA copies, clones held over 97% of effector molecules, compared with under 1% in naive cells.

The CDR3 runs 13 residues. Germline values: CDR1 GTSNPN, CDR2 SVGIG (reference sequence). V was shortened by 4 bases and J by 1 base, with 5 bases between the two germline ends. This clonotype was found many times. Its target is unknown. Each CDR3 protein gets one entry after TCRdb re-called the PCR reads with MiXCR. This table holds around 460,000 distinct CDR3 sequences, 20% to 25% found once. The chain joins TRBV30 to TRBJ1-6; D is unclear. The receptor was isolated from a human donor in good health. Some libraries in this study had Jurkat cell RNA spiked in. Sequencing was performed on naive CD8+ T cells from blood, with Jurkat cell RNA spiked in. Regarding subset: FACS-sorted CD8+CD4-CCR7+CD45RA+ naive T cells. CDR3 amino acids: CAWTASYNSPLHF. The CDR3 bases are TGTGCCTGGACAGCTTCCTATAATTCACCCCTCCACTTT.